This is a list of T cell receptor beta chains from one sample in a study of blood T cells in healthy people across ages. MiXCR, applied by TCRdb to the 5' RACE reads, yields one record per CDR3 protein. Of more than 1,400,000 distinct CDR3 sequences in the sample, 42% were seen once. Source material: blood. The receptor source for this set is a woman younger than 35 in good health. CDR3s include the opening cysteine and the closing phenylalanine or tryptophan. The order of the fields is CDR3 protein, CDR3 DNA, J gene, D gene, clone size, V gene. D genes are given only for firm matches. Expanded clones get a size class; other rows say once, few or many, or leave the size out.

CDR3aa: CASSTQTGVGETQYF; CDR3nt: TGTGCCAGCAGCACCCAGACAGGAGTTGGAGAGACCCAGTACTTC; j_gene: TRBJ2-5; d_gene: -; abundance: once; v_gene: TRBV7-2
CDR3aa: CASSRGLVTDTQYF; CDR3nt: TGTGCCAGCTCGCGGGGACTAGTGACAGATACGCAGTATTTT; j_gene: TRBJ2-3; d_gene: TRBD2; abundance: few; v_gene: TRBV2
CDR3aa: CASTQGLYGGEQYF; CDR3nt: TGTGCCAGCACTCAAGGGTTGTACGGCGGCGAGCAGTACTTC; j_gene: TRBJ2-7; d_gene: -; abundance: once; v_gene: TRBV25-1
CDR3aa: CASSLNAAAGDRRETQYF; CDR3nt: TGCGCCAGCAGCTTGAATGCGGCCGCGGGTGATCGGAGGGAGACCCAGTACTTC; j_gene: TRBJ2-5; d_gene: -; abundance: -; v_gene: TRBV5-1
CDR3aa: CASSHPPGLAGETQYF; CDR3nt: TGTGCCAGCAGCCACCCCCCGGGACTGGCGGGAGAGACCCAGTACTTC; j_gene: TRBJ2-5; d_gene: -; abundance: -; v_gene: TRBV14
CDR3aa: CASSYGRDSETQYF; CDR3nt: TGTGCCAGCAGTTACGGGAGGGATTCAGAGACCCAGTACTTC; j_gene: TRBJ2-5; d_gene: TRBD2; abundance: few; v_gene: TRBV6-5
CDR3aa: CASSQGPPGLAGGNEQFF; CDR3nt: TGCGCCAGCAGCCAGGGACCGCCGGGACTAGCGGGAGGCAATGAGCAGTTCTTC; j_gene: TRBJ2-1; d_gene: TRBD2; abundance: few; v_gene: TRBV4-1
CDR3aa: CASSPHRASGRAGEDTQYF; CDR3nt: TGTGCCAGCAGCCCCCATAGGGCTAGCGGGAGGGCCGGGGAAGATACGCAGTATTTT; j_gene: TRBJ2-3; d_gene: TRBD2; abundance: few; v_gene: TRBV4-2
CDR3aa: CASSYWGGDTQYF; CDR3nt: TGTGCCAGCAGTTACTGGGGCGGGGATACGCAGTATTTT; j_gene: TRBJ2-3; d_gene: -; abundance: few; v_gene: TRBV6-5
CDR3aa: CASSLRQGQETQYF; CDR3nt: TGTGCCAGCAGCCTCCGACAGGGCCAAGAGACCCAGTACTTC; j_gene: TRBJ2-5; d_gene: TRBD1; abundance: few; v_gene: TRBV12-3/TRBV12-4
CDR3aa: CSASPRVTNQPQHF; CDR3nt: TGCAGTGCTTCCCCCAGGGTTACCAATCAGCCCCAGCATTTT; j_gene: TRBJ1-5; d_gene: -; abundance: -; v_gene: TRBV20-1
CDR3aa: CSAREQISYEQYF; CDR3nt: TGCAGTGCTAGAGAGCAAATTTCCTACGAGCAGTACTTC; j_gene: TRBJ2-7; d_gene: -; abundance: -; v_gene: TRBV20-1
CDR3aa: CASSDRGGAEAFF; CDR3nt: TGTGCCAGCAGTGACCGCGGCGGCGCTGAAGCTTTCTTT; j_gene: TRBJ1-1; d_gene: -; abundance: -; v_gene: TRBV6-4
CDR3aa: CSAEGQLTEAFF; CDR3nt: TGCAGTGCTGAAGGACAGCTCACTGAAGCTTTCTTT; j_gene: TRBJ1-1; d_gene: -; abundance: -; v_gene: TRBV20-1
CDR3aa: CASSYSGQGGDGYTF; CDR3nt: TGTGCCAGCAGTTACTCAGGACAGGGAGGAGATGGCTACACCTTC; j_gene: TRBJ1-2; d_gene: TRBD1; abundance: -; v_gene: TRBV6-5
CDR3aa: CASRPAGNNQPQHF; CDR3nt: TGTGCCAGCAGGCCGGCGGGCAACAATCAGCCCCAGCATTTT; j_gene: TRBJ1-5; d_gene: -; abundance: -; v_gene: TRBV12-3/TRBV12-4
CDR3aa: CASMRDGRNTGELFF; CDR3nt: TGTGCCAGTATGAGGGACGGGAGGAACACCGGGGAGCTGTTTTTT; j_gene: TRBJ2-2; d_gene: -; abundance: -; v_gene: TRBV6-4
CDR3aa: CASLGWGIGGANVLTF; CDR3nt: TGTGCCAGCTTGGGATGGGGAATCGGTGGGGCCAACGTCCTGACTTTC; j_gene: TRBJ2-6; d_gene: -; abundance: -; v_gene: TRBV7-9